This paragraph covers one T cell receptor (beta chain) sequence. Its antigen is unidentified. This sample was included in a study of cytomegalovirus exposure and HLA in healthy donors. The donors were part of the validation cohort of 100 to 150 subjects. That cohort was separate from the first cohort, which comprised roughly 670 subjects. This table comes from immunoSEQ multiplex PCR, and its TCRdb copy is limited to in-frame clones, with some not included. The sample shows 260,000 or so clones, around nine tenths of them seen only once. Overall study findings and caveats: According to a subsequent analysis, TCR clusters identified in the first cohort showed a tendency to co-occur across the 120 or so validation repertoires.

V was trimmed by 4 bases and J by 6 bases, leaving 23 bases between them. CDR3 length: 16 residues. CDR1 SGHNT and CDR2 YYREEE come from the germline V gene (reference sequence). Material for sequencing was PBMCs. This receptor was taken from a man between 18 and 29 years old in good health and CMV-seronegative. The chain combines TRBV5-4 with TRBJ2-7; a weak D match, TRBD2 (5 bases). The CDR3 is CASSEGGELGRSEQYF. CDR3 nucleotide sequence: TGTGCCAGCAGCGAAGGTGGGGAACTAGGCCGGAGCGAGCAGTACTTC. Filled out from reference TRBV5-4 and TRBJ2-7, the complete variable domain reads ETGVTQSPTHLIKTRGQQVTLRCSSQSGHNTVSWYQQALGQGPQFIFQYYREEENGRGNFPPRFSGLQFPNYSSELNVNALELDDSALYLCASSEGGELGRSEQYFGPGTRLTVT.